This T cell receptor (beta chain) was captured by sequencing in a study of regulatory T cells in long-lasting Graves disease. This clonotype was seen a handful of times. Time point of the sample: persistent/refractory GD, antithyroid drugs over 5 years with positive TRAb. Following extraction of RNA from PBMCs, that RNA was used to make the TCR library. According to the study, TCR beta libraries were built with iRepertoire HTBI primers and CDR3-region Arm-PCR. A single record per CDR3 protein comes from TCRdb applying MiXCR to the multiplex PCR reads. The data hold 650,000 to 850,000 distinct CDR3 sequences, with 30% observed a single time. Trimming removed 2 bases at V and 3 bases at J, with 16 bases between. The CDR3 extends over 17 amino acids.

The chain recombines TRBV12-3 or TRBV12-4 with TRBJ2-2, with D unresolved. The sample in question was peripheral blood mononuclear cells (PBMCs), obtained when the disease was refractory, from a patient treated with antithyroid drugs. This TCR came from a female donor with Graves disease. The CDR3 DNA follows: TGTGCCAGCAGTTTACAGCTGTACGGGTCTGACACCGGGGAGCTGTTTTTT. It specifies CASSLQLYGSDTGELFF.